One sample yielded the 27 T cell receptor beta chains listed below, sequenced in a study of long-term antiretroviral therapy in people with HIV. Version v3.0 of the immunoSEQ assay was performed at survey level. The assay was immunoSEQ multiplex PCR, and TCRdb's table has in-frame clones only and misses some. The data contain fewer than 25,000 clones, about nine tenths of them singletons. The specimen comprised unsorted PBMCs, sampled 1.8 years before starting antiretroviral therapy. These receptors came from a woman aged 30 to 39 with HIV.

The rearrangement uses TRBV6-5 and TRBJ1-1; D unclear. Trimming shortened V by 6 bases and J by 5 bases, and 13 bases separated the two germline ends. The CDR3 is made up of 13 amino acids. Germline V CDR1 and CDR2: MNHEY, SVGAGI. The CDR3 reads CASSLHSTTEAFF. CDR3 DNA: TGTGCCAGCAGCTTACACTCCACAACTGAAGCTTTCTTT.

The rearrangement links TRBV13 to TRBJ2-7; 11 bases fit TRBD2. There are 16 residues in the CDR3. Germline V lookup: CDR1 PRHDT, CDR2 FYEKMQ (reference sequence). V lost 5 bases and J lost 4; bases outside the gene matches: 10. CDR3 residues: CASSPHTSGGSYEQYF. CDR3 bases: TGTGCCAGCAGCCCCCACACTAGCGGGGGATCATACGAGCAGTACTTC. Looking up the rest from reference TRBV13 and TRBJ2-7 gives the full variable domain: AAGVIQSPRHLIKEKRETATLKCYPIPRHDTVYWYQQGPGQDPQFLISFYEKMQSDKGSIPDRFSAQQFSDYHSELNMSSLELGDSALYFCASSPHTSGGSYEQYFGPGTRLTVT.

The rearrangement joins TRBV11-2 to TRBJ2-5; 9 bases match TRBD2. Germline V gives CDR1 SGHAT, CDR2 FQNNGV. Germline trimming cut 5 bases from V and 1 base from J; bases unmatched to any gene: 5. This CDR3 is 15 amino acids long. The CDR3 DNA reads TGTGCCAGCAGCACCCGACTAGCGGTCCAAGAGACCCAGTACTTC. This sequence encodes CASSTRLAVQETQYF.

The chain combines TRBV4-2 with TRBJ2-5; 10 nucleotides match TRBD2. This CDR3 region has 14 residues. Looked up from germline, CDR1 is LGHNA and CDR2 is YNFKEQ. The J segment lost 5 bases and the V segment lost 2 bases, leaving 2 bases of the junction unmatched. CDR3 sequence reads: CASSQNSGGETQYF. The CDR3 DNA sequence: TGTGCCAGCAGCCAAAATAGCGGGGGGGAGACCCAGTACTTC.

J is TRBJ1-5 and V is TRBV5-5; D remains ambiguous. The germline V and J ends were trimmed by 2 bases and 5 bases, with 11 bases remaining between them. The CDR3 contains 14 residues. Germline V gene lookup returns CDR1 SGHKS and CDR2 YYEKEE (reference sequence). The CDR3 region is CASSLEGKHQPQHF. The CDR3 DNA reads TGTGCCAGCAGCTTAGAGGGTAAGCATCAGCCCCAGCATTTT.

The chain employs TRBV7-2 and TRBJ2-3; TRBD2 matches at 9 bases. This CDR3 is built from 16 residues. Germline V lookup: CDR1 SGHTA, CDR2 FQGNSA. V shed 5 bases, J shed 4 bases, and the junction held 10 bases outside the gene matches. The CDR3 DNA sequence: TGTGCCAGCAGCCGCGCGGCGGGGGGGCCCTCAGATACGCAGTATTTT. Its protein product is CASSRAAGGPSDTQYF.

The chain combines TRBV11-2 with TRBJ1-4; possibly TRBD1 for D (5 bases). Trimming stripped 1 base from V and 3 bases from J, with 18 bases between. The CDR3 is made up of 18 amino acids. Germline V gene lookup returns CDR1 SGHAT and CDR2 FQNNGV. The CDR3 coding sequence is TGTGCCAGCAGCTTAGTATTCGGGGGGAACAGCGCTAATGAAAAACTGTTTTTT. Its translation is CASSLVFGGNSANEKLFF.

V is TRBV29-1 and J is TRBJ2-3; the match to TRBD1 covers 7 bases. V lost 7 bases to trimming and J lost 4 bases; unmatched junction nucleotides: 8. CDR1 and CDR2 from the germline V gene are SQVTM and ANQGSEA. The CDR3 is 13 amino acids. The DNA of the CDR3 is TGCAGCGGTGGGAGACAGGGACCAGATACGCAGTATTTT. This gives the protein CSGGRQGPDTQYF.

V and J are TRBV5-5 and TRBJ1-2, with D perhaps TRBD1 (6 bases). This CDR3 has 13 residues. V lost 4 bases, J lost 8 bases, and 15 bases lay in between. Germline V lookup: CDR1 SGHKS, CDR2 YYEKEE (reference sequence). For the CDR3, the DNA is TGTGCCAGCAGCCAGGGGCTGGGGGCCGGCTACACCTTC. This translates into CASSQGLGAGYTF.

The V and J genes are TRBV5-6 and TRBJ1-1; D is unclear. The CDR3 consists of 13 residues. Deletions cut 5 bases from V and 2 bases from J, with 10 bases between. In germline, CDR1 is SGHDT, CDR2 YYEEEE. The CDR3 DNA is TGTGCCAGCAGAGGGTCAGTCAACACTGAAGCTTTCTTT. This gives the protein CASRGSVNTEAFF. Filled out from reference TRBV5-6 and TRBJ1-1, the complete variable domain reads DAGVTQSPTHLIKTRGQQVTLRCSPKSGHDTVSWYQQALGQGPQFIFQYYEEEERQRGNFPDRFSGHQFPNYSSELNVNALLLGDSALYLCASRGSVNTEAFFGQGTRLTVV.

The rearrangement links TRBV30 to TRBJ1-1; D ambiguous. This CDR3 comprises 13 residues. Germline V gene data show CDR1 as GTSNPN and CDR2 as SVGIG (reference sequence). V was shortened by 0 bases and J by 1 base, with 6 bases between the two germline ends. CDR3 in amino acids: CAWSVMQNTEAFF. For the CDR3, the DNA is TGTGCCTGGAGTGTAATGCAGAACACTGAAGCTTTCTTT.

V usage is TRBV11-3 and J usage is TRBJ1-5, with 9 bases that match TRBD1. The J segment lost 0 bases and the V segment lost 4 bases, leaving 7 bases of the junction unmatched. In germline, CDR1 is SGHNT, CDR2 YENEEA. The CDR3 covers 17 residues. The CDR3 protein is CASSSTQGAVSNQPQHF. CDR3 bases: TGTGCCAGCAGCTCTACACAGGGGGCCGTTAGCAATCAGCCCCAGCATTTT.

The J gene is TRBJ1-3, the V gene TRBV30; 10 bases agree with TRBD1. This CDR3 is 17 amino acids long. Per germline, CDR1 GTSNPN and CDR2 SVGIG (reference sequence). Germline trimming cut 5 bases from V and 0 bases from J; bases unmatched to any gene: 10. CDR3 protein: CAWAETGGYFSGNTIYF. The CDR3 coding sequence is TGTGCCTGGGCTGAGACAGGGGGCTATTTCTCTGGAAACACCATATATTTT.

The chain carries TRBV7-3 and TRBJ2-4; TRBD2 matches at 8 bases. With 3 bases clipped from V and 2 bases from J, the junction kept 9 bases outside the gene matches. Germline CDR1 SGHTA, CDR2 FQGTGA. CDR3 length equals 17 residues. CDR3 in amino acids: CASSFRGGLVSKNIQYF. In DNA, the CDR3 is TGTGCCAGCAGCTTCCGCGGGGGGCTAGTCTCCAAAAACATTCAGTACTTC.

CDR3 region: CSVESRQGVPEAFF. CDR3 coding DNA: TGCAGCGTTGAATCTCGACAGGGGGTTCCTGAAGCTTTCTTT. The chain is built from TRBV29-1 and TRBJ1-1; 9 nucleotides align to TRBD1. V was clipped by 2 bases and J by 6 bases; unmatched bases: 7. This CDR3 is 14 amino acids long. Per germline, CDR1 SQVTM and CDR2 ANQGSEA.

The chain employs TRBV7-3 and TRBJ2-7; tentatively, D is TRBD2 (6 bases). This CDR3 has 14 amino acids. Germline CDR1 SGHTA, CDR2 FQGTGA. V was shortened by 6 bases and J by 6 bases, with 18 bases between the two germline ends. The CDR3: CASSPRGGIGEQYF. CDR3 bases: TGTGCCAGCAGTCCTAGGGGCGGGATAGGCGAGCAGTACTTC.

By share, this clone counts as large. This CDR3 reads CASSEWGWGPDTEAFF. DNA for the CDR3: TGTGCCAGCAGTGAATGGGGATGGGGCCCGGACACTGAAGCTTTCTTT. The chain uses TRBV6-1 and TRBJ1-1; D is perhaps TRBD1 (5 bases). V was trimmed by 2 bases and J by 3 bases, leaving 16 bases between them. The CDR3 has 16 residues. Germline CDR1 and CDR2: MNHNS and SASEGT.

This clone appeared a few times. The chain joins TRBV9 to TRBJ1-2, with D perhaps matching TRBD1 (6 bases). CDR3 length equals 12 residues. V lost 2 bases, J lost 5 bases, and 7 bases lay in between. CDR1 and CDR2 (germline): SGDLS, YYNGEE. The CDR3 loop reads CASSVRGYGYTF. The CDR3 nucleotides are TGTGCCAGCAGCGTGAGGGGGTATGGCTACACCTTC.

This clone was counted a single time. The chain combines TRBV6-1 with TRBJ1-1; possibly TRBD1 for D (5 bases). V lost 2 bases and J 10 bases, leaving 14 bases between the germline ends. This CDR3 is 13 amino acids long. Germline values: CDR1 MNHNS, CDR2 SASEGT. The CDR3 DNA reads as TGTGCCAGCAGTGAACTAAAGGCAGGGCGAGCTTTCTTT. This gives the protein CASSELKAGRAFF.

The chain recombines TRBV28 with TRBJ2-2; D possibly corresponds to TRBD1 (7 bases). Germline assignment: CDR1 MDHEN and CDR2 SYDVKM. This CDR3 has 16 amino acids. V gave up 2 bases and J gave up 6 bases, with 16 bases separating them. DNA for the CDR3: TGTGCCAGCAGTTTAATTGACAGGGAGGTCGCCGGGGAGCTGTTTTTT. It encodes CASSLIDREVAGELFF.

The chain couples TRBV6-1 to TRBJ1-6; maybe TRBD1 (6 bases). Germline CDR1 MNHNS, CDR2 SASEGT. V lost 6 bases and J lost 14, with 14 bases in between. There are 12 residues in the CDR3. This CDR3 is CASREDSPALHF. DNA of the CDR3: TGTGCCAGCAGGGAGGACAGTCCAGCCCTCCACTTT.

This clone was recorded only once. The V call is TRBV7-8, the J call TRBJ1-5; D is unclear. CDR1 and CDR2 (germline): SGHVS, FQNEAQ. V was clipped by 2 bases and J by 3 bases, with 11 bases between them. The length of the CDR3 is 15 residues. The CDR3 DNA sequence: TGTGCCAGCAGCTTAACGGAGAGTTACAATCAGCCCCAGCATTTT. Translating gives CASSLTESYNQPQHF. Combining the CDR3 with reference TRBV7-8 and TRBJ1-5 gives the whole variable domain GAGVSQSPRYKVAKRGQDVALRCDPISGHVSLFWYQQALGQGPEFLTYFQNEAQLDKSGLPSDRFFAERPEGSVSTLKIQRTQQEDSAVYLCASSLTESYNQPQHFGDGTRLSIL.

V usage is TRBV7-9 and J usage is TRBJ2-5; D possibly corresponds to TRBD2 (7 bases). The CDR3 spans 16 residues. The germline gives CDR1 SEHNR, CDR2 FQNEAQ (reference sequence). Trimming removed 5 bases at V and 2 bases at J, with 18 bases between. This CDR3 is CASSLGRGGRQETQYF. CDR3 sequence (DNA): TGTGCCAGCAGCCTTGGGAGGGGGGGGCGACAAGAGACCCAGTACTTC.

The chain is built from TRBV19 and TRBJ1-1, with a possible D match to TRBD1 (6 bases). V dropped 3 bases and J dropped 3 bases, with 11 bases sitting between them. CDR1 and CDR2 from the germline V gene are LNHDA and SQIVND (reference sequence). The CDR3 loop spans 14 amino acids. The CDR3 DNA reads as TGTGCCAGTAGTATCAGGGGCGCAGACACTGAAGCTTTCTTT. It yields the protein CASSIRGADTEAFF. Supplemented by reference TRBV19 and TRBJ1-1, the full variable domain reads DGGITQSPKYLFRKEGQNVTLSCEQNLNHDAMYWYRQDPGQGLRLIYYSQIVNDFQKGDIAEGYSVSREKKESFPLTVTSAQKNPTAFYLCASSIRGADTEAFFGQGTRLTVV.

The V gene is TRBV6-1, the J gene TRBJ2-7, with D tentatively TRBD2 (6 bases). There are 15 residues in the CDR3. Per germline, CDR1 MNHNS and CDR2 SASEGT. With 8 bases removed from V and 3 bases from J, the gap between germline ends came to 20 bases. CDR3 DNA sequence: TGTGCCAGCGTTAAGGGGACTTCGCCAAACTACGAGCAGTACTTC. This translates into CASVKGTSPNYEQYF.

This chain joins TRBV4-2 and TRBJ1-5; weak D call: TRBD1 (6 bases). V shed 5 bases and J shed 2 bases, with 13 bases lying between them. The CDR3 has 15 residues. The germline V gene has CDR1 LGHNA and CDR2 YNFKEQ. CDR3 sequence (DNA): TGTGCCAGCAGCACTGGAGGGGGTGGCAATCAGCCCCAGCATTTT. Protein product: CASSTGGGGNQPQHF.

This clone was observed a single time. The chain uses TRBV14 and TRBJ2-2; no firm D call. The CDR3 loop spans 13 amino acids. Trimming stripped 1 base from V and 5 bases from J, with 5 bases between. Germline loops: CDR1 SGHDN, CDR2 FVKESK. The CDR3 nucleotides read TGTGCCAGCAGCCAAGTACAGACCGGGGAGCTGTTTTTT. Amino acids: CASSQVQTGELFF.